These 8 T cell receptor beta chains originate from one sample sequenced in a study of blood T cell repertoires in COVID-19. TCRdb keeps only in-frame clones here, not all; method: immunoSEQ multiplex PCR. The data show about 230,000 clones, roughly 82% seen once. What was sequenced was peripheral blood. These receptors were collected from a woman aged 40 to 50 who had recovered from COVID-19.

V is TRBV5-6 and J is TRBJ2-5, with TRBD2 matching 12 bases. Germline CDR1 SGHDT, CDR2 YYEEEE. The CDR3 has 17 residues. Germline trimming cut 1 base from V and 5 bases from J; bases unmatched to any gene: 9. CDR3 residues: CASSLSASGGAVETQYF. The CDR3 bases are TGTGCCAGCAGCTTGTCCGCTAGCGGGGGGGCTGTGGAGACCCAGTACTTC.

The chain carries TRBV12-3 or TRBV12-4 and TRBJ1-1, with 11 bases that match TRBD1. Losses at the gene ends were 6 bases for V and 11 bases for J; bases not matched to a gene: 8. The CDR3 totals 13 residues. Here the CDR3 reads CASRLRDRGRAFF. The CDR3 region has the DNA TGTGCCAGCAGACTTAGGGACAGGGGGAGGGCTTTCTTT.

The chain is built from TRBV5-1 and TRBJ2-3; possibly TRBD1 for D (6 bases). The germline V gene has CDR1 SGHRS and CDR2 YFSETQ. This CDR3 contains 16 residues. Trimming stripped 4 bases from V and 0 bases from J, with 15 bases between. The CDR3 here is CASSEGGPSSTDTQYF. As DNA, the CDR3 is TGCGCCAGCAGCGAAGGGGGTCCCTCTAGCACAGATACGCAGTATTTT.

The chain uses TRBV19 and TRBJ2-1; 9 bases are shared with TRBD1. V gave up 6 bases and J gave up 8 bases; unmatched junction bases: 8. Germline-derived CDR1 and CDR2 are LNHDA and SQIVND (reference sequence). This CDR3 has 14 amino acids. The CDR3, as DNA: TGTGCCAGTAGCGCGGGACAGGGAGGCGATGAGCAGTTCTTC. It yields the protein CASSAGQGGDEQFF.

The rearrangement links TRBV28 to TRBJ1-6, with D perhaps matching TRBD1 (6 bases). The CDR3 is 14 residues long. Trimming stripped 6 bases from V and 9 bases from J, with 15 bases between. The germline CDR1 and CDR2 sequences are MDHEN and SYDVKM. CDR3 sequence (DNA): TGTGCCAGCAGCTCCGGGACAATCACTTCACCCCTCCACTTT. The encoded protein is CASSSGTITSPLHF.

The chain is built from TRBV7-2 and TRBJ2-2; 8 nucleotides line up with TRBD1. With 5 bases clipped from V and 0 bases from J, the junction kept 8 bases outside the gene matches. There are 17 residues in the CDR3. Germline CDR1 and CDR2: SGHTA and FQGNSA. DNA of the CDR3: TGTGCCAGCAGCCCCTCGCAGGGGGCAGCGAACACCGGGGAGCTGTTTTTT. Its translation is CASSPSQGAANTGELFF.

The chain carries TRBV7-9 and TRBJ2-3; 7 nucleotides agree with TRBD1. Germline assignment: CDR1 SEHNR and CDR2 FQNEAQ (reference sequence). J lost 0 bases, V lost 5 bases, and 2 bases had no gene match. This CDR3 has 14 amino acids. For the CDR3, the DNA is TGTGCCAGCAGCCTACAGGGGAGCACAGATACGCAGTATTTT. As protein: CASSLQGSTDTQYF.

The rearrangement joins TRBV28 to TRBJ1-2; 7 bases agree with TRBD1. Per the germline V gene, CDR1 is MDHEN and CDR2 is SYDVKM. V lost 10 bases, J lost 7 bases, and 12 bases stayed unmatched. The CDR3 spans 13 residues. The CDR3 here is CAILNPGTVGYTF. The CDR3 region has the DNA TGTGCCATCCTTAACCCCGGGACAGTTGGCTACACCTTC.